These 19 T cell receptor beta chains were sequenced from one sample in a study of T cell repertoires in cytomegalovirus infection (dated by TCRdb to about 2019). What the treatment or condition label conveys for this sample: in vitro stimulation with specific CMV peptide epitopes to enrich CMV-specific T cells. These TCRs' antigens remain unknown. TCRdb records Illumina HiSeq 1500 as the sequencer. In TCRdb, the public reads were trimmed at Q25 with fastp and aligned with MiXCR, with productive beta chains retained. Identical CDR3 proteins give one entry, which carries the most common genes and DNA. Within this sample are roughly 990,000 distinct CDR3 sequences, with less than 40% of them counted one time only. Around an eighth of the sample is held by the ten biggest clonotypes. This specimen was cultured CD8+ T cells from PBMCs, taken from culture after CMV antigen stimulation. The receptors here all came from a human donor in good health (CMV status not recorded). Some clones in this sample may be carry-over from other donors' samples.

This clonotype came up a few times. This rearrangement joins TRBV2 to TRBJ1-6; D gene uncertain. V shed 4 bases and J shed 10 bases, with 14 bases lying between them. The CDR3 covers 14 residues. Germline CDR1 SNHLY, CDR2 FYNNEI. CDR3 DNA sequence: TGTGCCAGCAGTGCCGTAGGGAAGCAATCACCCCTCCACTTT. This encodes CASSAVGKQSPLHF.

This clonotype was observed a few times. This chain connects TRBV6-2 or TRBV6-3 to TRBJ2-1; a possible D gene is TRBD1 (5 bases). Trimming shortened V by 2 bases and J by 4 bases, and 15 bases separated the two germline ends. The CDR3 is made up of 16 amino acids. Germline values: CDR1 MNHEY, CDR2 SVGEGT. CDR3 DNA sequence: TGTGCCAGCAGTTACGGGCCGACAGCCCCATACAATGAGCAGTTCTTC. It specifies CASSYGPTAPYNEQFF.

V usage is TRBV10-2 and J usage is TRBJ2-6, with D uncertain. V gave up 6 bases and J gave up 5 bases, with 11 bases separating them. The CDR3 is 14 residues long. Per the germline V gene, CDR1 is WSHSY and CDR2 is SAAADI. The chain's CDR3 is CASSKGDRANVLTF. CDR3 sequence (DNA): TGCGCCAGCAGCAAGGGCGATAGGGCCAACGTCCTGACTTTC.

This chain connects TRBV7-9 to TRBJ2-2, with 8 bases identical to TRBD2. Germline CDR1 and CDR2: SEHNR and FQNEAQ (reference sequence). V was clipped by 8 bases and J by 0 bases; unmatched bases: 8. CDR3 size: 16 residues. CDR3 sequence: CASEGLDDANTGELFF. As DNA, the CDR3 is TGTGCCAGCGAGGGACTAGATGACGCGAACACCGGGGAGCTGTTTTTT.

V gene TRBV11-1 combines with J gene TRBJ1-5; unclear D gene. V lost 1 base to trimming and J lost 4 bases, with 8 bases between them. CDR3 length: 14 amino acids. The germline V gene encodes CDR1 SGHAT and CDR2 FQDESV (reference sequence). CDR3 bases: TGTGCCAGCAGCTTAGACGGCGCTAATCAGCCCCAGCATTTT. Its translation: CASSLDGANQPQHF.

CDR3: CASSSGRPWDEQFF. CDR3 DNA: TGTGCCAGCAGCTCGGGAAGGCCTTGGGATGAGCAGTTCTTC. V and J are TRBV5-6 and TRBJ2-1; D is possibly TRBD2 (5 bases). V was shortened by 3 bases and J by 8 bases, with 15 bases between the two germline ends. CDR1 is SGHDT, CDR2 YYEEEE, per germline. CDR3 length: 14 residues.

This clonotype was seen a few times. The rearrangement links TRBV5-4 to TRBJ1-1; D not certain. The CDR3 extends over 16 amino acids. Germline CDR1 reads SGHNT; CDR2 reads YYREEE (reference sequence). Trimming pared 4 bases from V and 0 bases from J, leaving 16 bases between. CDR3 loop: CASSVETFIMNTEAFF. The CDR3 DNA reads as TGTGCCAGCAGCGTTGAAACGTTTATCATGAACACTGAAGCTTTCTTT.

The CDR3 DNA follows: TGTGCCAGCAGACATCGGTCGCAGCTATTGAACACTGAAGCTTTCTTT. It translates to CASRHRSQLLNTEAFF. V and J are TRBV12-3 or TRBV12-4 and TRBJ1-1; D is unclear. The CDR3 runs 16 residues. Trimming stripped 6 bases from V and 0 bases from J, with 17 bases between.

This clonotype has only a few counts. This chain connects TRBV27 to TRBJ2-3, with 9 bases that match TRBD2. There are 20 residues in the CDR3. Germline V gives CDR1 MNHEY, CDR2 SMNVEV (reference sequence). J was trimmed by 0 bases and V by 6 bases; bases with no gene match: 19. The CDR3 bases are TGTGCCAGCAGCCTCCTTGGGACTAGCCTAAGTAAGGGTAGCACAGATACGCAGTATTTT. Protein product: CASSLLGTSLSKGSTDTQYF.

Only one count was recorded for this clonotype. The CDR3 sequence: CASSMAGPPQHF. The CDR3 DNA reads as TGTGCCAGTAGTATGGCGGGCCCGCCCCAGCATTTT. The chain joins TRBV19 to TRBJ1-5, with D hard to call. This CDR3 contains 12 residues. Germline lookup yields CDR1 LNHDA and CDR2 SQIVND (reference sequence). V was cut by 3 bases and J by 9 bases, with 9 bases left in between.

This clonotype showed up just once. J is TRBJ2-2 and V is TRBV24-1; no clear D gene. V gave up 7 bases and J gave up 6 bases, with 11 bases separating them. Germline CDR1 KGHDR, CDR2 SFDVKD. The CDR3 has 13 residues. The CDR3 coding sequence is TGTGCCACCAGGTCACTAAGCGCCGGGGAGCTGTTTTTT. Translating gives CATRSLSAGELFF.

Only a few counts were recorded for this clonotype. This rearrangement joins TRBV27 to TRBJ1-1; possibly TRBD1 for D (6 bases). The V and J ends lost 3 bases and 6 bases respectively, with 14 bases between them. The CDR3 length is 14 residues. Germline CDR1 reads MNHEY; CDR2 reads SMNVEV (reference sequence). Written as DNA, the CDR3 is TGTGCCAGCAGTTTTTTAGGGGGGGTCCCTGAAGCTTTCTTT. Translation gives CASSFLGGVPEAFF.

The chain links TRBV20-1 to TRBJ1-3; possible D gene TRBD1, 6 bases. Germline CDR1 reads DFQATT; CDR2 reads SNEGSKA (reference sequence). The CDR3 spans 16 residues. V lost 0 bases and J lost 2, with 14 bases in between. The CDR3 DNA reads as TGCAGTGCTAGAGATTCAATACAGGGAACTGGAAACACCATATATTTT. It encodes CSARDSIQGTGNTIYF.

This clonotype has more than one count but fewer than ten. The rearrangement uses TRBV19 and TRBJ1-5, with no clear D. CDR3 length: 14 amino acids. Germline values: CDR1 LNHDA, CDR2 SQIVND (reference sequence). The V end lost 8 bases, the J end lost 0 bases, and 11 bases lay between the germline ends. CDR3 in amino acids: CASVEGYSNQPQHF. The DNA for the CDR3 is TGTGCCAGTGTGGAGGGTTATAGCAATCAGCCCCAGCATTTT.

This clonotype was picked up a small number of times. This rearrangement joins TRBV28 to TRBJ1-5, with D perhaps matching TRBD1 (6 bases). Trimming removed 2 bases from V and 2 bases from J, with 10 bases in between. This CDR3 region has 15 residues. Germline values: CDR1 MDHEN, CDR2 SYDVKM. The CDR3 is CASSLRDTGNQPQHF. In DNA, the CDR3 is TGTGCCAGCAGTTTACGGGACACAGGCAATCAGCCCCAGCATTTT.

This clonotype was seen a few times. The CDR3 region has the DNA TGTGCCAGCAGTTTAATCTCGAAGGGGCCAGATACGCAGTATTTT. Its protein product is CASSLISKGPDTQYF. V and J are TRBV28 and TRBJ2-3; D perhaps matches TRBD1 (5 bases). Per germline, CDR1 MDHEN and CDR2 SYDVKM. The CDR3 is 15 residues long. The V and J ends lost 2 bases and 4 bases respectively, with 13 bases between them. Combining the CDR3 with reference TRBV28 and TRBJ2-3 gives the whole variable domain DVKVTQSSRYLVKRTGEKVFLECVQDMDHENMFWYRQDPGLGLRLIYFSYDVKMKEKGDIPEGYSVSREKKERFSLILESASTNQTSMYLCASSLISKGPDTQYFGPGTRLTVL.

This chain links TRBV29-1 with TRBJ2-1; D uncertain. The CDR3 extends over 13 amino acids. Trimming shortened V by 3 bases and J by 3 bases, and 9 bases separated the two germline ends. The germline gives CDR1 SQVTM, CDR2 ANQGSEA. In DNA, the CDR3 is TGCAGCGTTGAGGTCTTCAACTACAATGAGCAGTTCTTC. Encoded protein: CSVEVFNYNEQFF.

The chain has TRBV7-6 and TRBJ2-1; D is possibly TRBD2 (6 bases). The CDR3 is 16 residues long. CDR1 is SGHVS, CDR2 FNYEAQ, per germline. The ends were cut back, 1 base at V and 7 bases at J, with 17 bases in the middle. The CDR3 nucleotides read TGTGCCAGCAGCTTAGGAGGAGGATCTGCGGGGAATGAGCAGTTCTTC. It is translated as CASSLGGGSAGNEQFF.

Only a few counts were recorded for this clonotype. This chain links TRBV27 with TRBJ1-4, with a possible D match to TRBD1 (6 bases). In germline, CDR1 is MNHEY, CDR2 SMNVEV (reference sequence). V lost 1 base, J lost 8 bases, and 14 bases lay in between. The CDR3 covers 15 residues. DNA of the CDR3: TGTGCCAGCAGTTTATTTGCCAGGGGAAAGGAAAAACTGTTTTTT. Its protein is CASSLFARGKEKLFF.